These 24 T cell receptor beta chains originate from one sample sequenced in a study of T cell repertoires in cytomegalovirus infection. From the reads, TCRdb called clonotypes with MiXCR, one entry per CDR3 protein. The data contain fewer than 550,000 distinct CDR3 sequences, 26% of them singletons. The sequencing sample was made of PBMCs. These receptors all stem from a human donor in good health (CMV status not recorded). Some clones in this sample may be carry-over from other donors' samples.

This clonotype was observed a few times. The chain joins TRBV7-9 to TRBJ2-1; 9 bases are a match to TRBD1. The germline CDR1 and CDR2 sequences are SEHNR and FQNEAQ (reference sequence). The CDR3 sequence is 15 residues long. The V gene end was trimmed by 4 bases and the J gene end by 7 bases; junction bases not matched to a gene: 8. This chain's CDR3 is CASSSGQGFRNEQFF. The CDR3 DNA reads TGTGCCAGCAGCTCGGGACAGGGTTTTAGGAATGAGCAGTTCTTC.

V gene TRBV18 combines with J gene TRBJ1-5; D not resolved. In germline, CDR1 is KGHSH, CDR2 LQKENI. Trimming removed 5 bases at V and 3 bases at J, with 11 bases between. CDR3 length equals 14 residues. The CDR3 sequence: CASSAGPHNQPQHF. The CDR3 DNA sequence: TGTGCCAGCTCAGCCGGGCCCCACAATCAGCCCCAGCATTTT.

This chain uses TRBV6-6 with TRBJ2-7, with D possibly being TRBD1 or TRBD2 (5 bases each). CDR1 and CDR2 from the germline V gene are MNHNY and SVGAGI (reference sequence). This CDR3 has 11 amino acids. The V gene lost 8 bases and the J gene lost 3 bases, with 8 bases spanning the gap. The chain's CDR3 is CASEGSYEQYF. CDR3 DNA sequence: TGTGCCAGCGAGGGGAGCTACGAGCAGTACTTC.

The V gene is TRBV14, the J gene TRBJ2-5, with 8 bases that match TRBD2. The germline gives CDR1 SGHDN, CDR2 FVKESK. The length of the CDR3 is 15 residues. Losses at the gene ends were 5 bases for V and 5 bases for J; bases not matched to a gene: 10. The CDR3 region has the DNA TGTGCCAGCAGCAAACTAGCGGCTGAGTGGGAGACCCAGTACTTC. Translating it yields CASSKLAAEWETQYF.

This clonotype was counted between two and nine times. V and J are TRBV24-1 and TRBJ1-5, with D uncertain. Trimming shortened V by 5 bases and J by 7 bases, and 14 bases separated the two germline ends. The CDR3 is made up of 14 amino acids. Per germline, CDR1 KGHDR and CDR2 SFDVKD. As DNA, the CDR3 is TGTGCCACCAGTGTAGCCACTGCGGGACAGCCCCAGCATTTT. Its protein product is CATSVATAGQPQHF.

The rearrangement joins TRBV29-1 to TRBJ2-7, with D unclear. CDR1 and CDR2 from the germline V gene are SQVTM and ANQGSEA. The ends were cut back, 6 bases at V and 2 bases at J, with 14 bases in the middle. CDR3 length: 13 amino acids. For the CDR3, the DNA is TGCAGCGTCCTCAAACAGAGTACCTACGAGCAGTACTTC. Protein sequence: CSVLKQSTYEQYF.

This chain joins TRBV6-6 and TRBJ1-1, with a tentative D call TRBD1 (5 bases). CDR1 is MNHNY and CDR2 is SVGAGI in the germline V gene (reference sequence). The V and J ends lost 2 bases and 1 base respectively, with 17 bases between them. The CDR3 extends over 17 amino acids. Written as DNA, the CDR3 is TGTGCCAGCAGTTACCGTTCGTTTGGGACCCCGAACACTGAAGCTTTCTTT. This gives the protein CASSYRSFGTPNTEAFF.

Only a few counts were recorded for this clonotype. V gene TRBV6-2 or TRBV6-3 combines with J gene TRBJ1-5; TRBD1 agrees at 8 bases. This CDR3 is built from 15 residues. Trimming at V came to 6 bases and at J to 2 bases, leaving 6 bases not matched to a gene. Germline V gene lookup returns CDR1 MNHEY and CDR2 SVGEGT. CDR3 amino acids: CASRQQGVGNQPQHF. The CDR3 DNA is TGTGCCAGCAGACAACAGGGGGTGGGCAATCAGCCCCAGCATTTT.

This chain uses TRBV19 with TRBJ2-1; perhaps TRBD2 as D (5 bases). The V end was cut by 2 bases, the J end by 3 bases, with 11 bases between. In germline, CDR1 is LNHDA, CDR2 SQIVND (reference sequence). The CDR3 runs 15 residues. CDR3 amino acids: CASSILSGRYNEQFF. The DNA of the CDR3 is TGTGCCAGTAGTATACTAAGCGGACGCTACAATGAGCAGTTCTTC. Drawing the rest from reference TRBV19 and TRBJ2-1, the complete variable domain is DGGITQSPKYLFRKEGQNVTLSCEQNLNHDAMYWYRQDPGQGLRLIYYSQIVNDFQKGDIAEGYSVSREKKESFPLTVTSAQKNPTAFYLCASSILSGRYNEQFFGPGTRLTVL.

CDR3 residues: CASSLAPGATAETQYF. The CDR3 DNA follows: TGTGCCAGCAGCTTAGCCCCCGGGGCAACGGCTGAGACCCAGTACTTC. The chain recombines TRBV7-6 with TRBJ2-5; D may correspond to TRBD1 or TRBD2 (5 bases each). Trimming stripped 0 bases from V and 5 bases from J, with 16 bases between. CDR3 size: 16 residues. Germline loops: CDR1 SGHVS, CDR2 FNYEAQ.

The chain has TRBV7-2 and TRBJ2-5; TRBD1 is a possible D gene (6 bases). V lost 8 bases and J lost 4, with 20 bases in between. Germline V lookup: CDR1 SGHTA, CDR2 FQGNSA. CDR3 length: 15 residues. The CDR3 sequence: CASGPQGSRVETQYF. CDR3 in DNA: TGTGCCAGCGGCCCTCAGGGGTCGAGGGTAGAGACCCAGTACTTC.

The chain recombines TRBV12-3 or TRBV12-4 with TRBJ2-7; TRBD1 aligns across 10 bases. The CDR3 runs to 14 residues. The junction had 6 bases not matched to a gene; V was cut back by 5 bases and J by 5 bases. The chain's CDR3 is CASSPRTGGNEQYF. CDR3 nucleotides: TGTGCCAGCAGTCCCCGGACAGGGGGAAACGAGCAGTACTTC.

This clonotype showed up many times. This rearrangement joins TRBV6-1 to TRBJ2-7; TRBD1 matches at 7 bases. This CDR3 spans 13 amino acids. The junction had 5 bases not matched to a gene; V was cut back by 7 bases and J by 2 bases. The germline CDR1 and CDR2 sequences are MNHNS and SASEGT. The CDR3 region is CASTQGDTYEQYF. DNA for the CDR3: TGTGCCAGCACCCAGGGGGACACCTACGAGCAGTACTTC.

The rearrangement joins TRBV6-2 or TRBV6-3 to TRBJ2-7; TRBD2 matches 7 bases. Germline V lookup: CDR1 MNHEY, CDR2 SVGEGT. The length of the CDR3 is 14 residues. V lost 6 bases and J lost 4; bases outside the gene matches: 9. CDR3 DNA: TGTGCCAGCAGCCCGGGAGGCACACCTTACGAGCAGTACGTC. This codes for CASSPGGTPYEQYV.

This clonotype was picked up a small number of times. The chain links TRBV20-1 to TRBJ1-2; no firm D call. V lost 0 bases to trimming and J lost 4 bases, with 15 bases between them. This CDR3 is 15 amino acids long. CDR1 and CDR2 (germline): DFQATT, SNEGSKA (reference sequence). CDR3 nucleotides: TGCAGTGCTAGAGAGGGCCAAGTTGGAGCCTATGGCTACACCTTC. The encoded protein is CSAREGQVGAYGYTF.

This clonotype was recorded a few times. The chain combines TRBV20-1 with TRBJ2-5; 9 bases are shared with TRBD2. The CDR3 length is 15 residues. V lost 5 bases and J lost 1; bases outside the gene matches: 8. Germline V CDR1 and CDR2: DFQATT, SNEGSKA (reference sequence). CDR3 coding DNA: TGCAGTGCTGCAGGAATGGGACTAGCCCAAGAGACCCAGTACTTC. Translated: CSAAGMGLAQETQYF.

The V gene is TRBV25-1, the J gene TRBJ1-1, with D maybe TRBD1 (5 bases). Deletions cut 4 bases from V and 4 bases from J, with 13 bases between. The CDR3 contains 14 residues. CDR1 is MGHDK, CDR2 SYGVNS, per germline. CDR3 sequence reads: CASSGILGGTEAFF. The DNA for the CDR3 is TGTGCCAGCAGTGGGATATTGGGGGGCACTGAAGCTTTCTTT. The full variable domain, in which reference TRBV25-1 and TRBJ1-1 provide the parts outside the CDR3, is EADIYQTPRYLVIGTGKKITLECSQTMGHDKMYWYQQDPGMELHLIHYSYGVNSTEKGDLSSESTVSRIRTEHFPLTLESARPSHTSQYLCASSGILGGTEAFFGQGTRLTVV.

V usage is TRBV2 and J usage is TRBJ2-2, with no clear D. The CDR3 loop spans 14 amino acids. Germline loops: CDR1 SNHLY, CDR2 FYNNEI. With 5 bases removed from V and 2 bases from J, the gap between germline ends came to 9 bases. CDR3 sequence: CASSSQVNTGELFF. Written as DNA, the CDR3 is TGTGCCAGCAGTAGTCAGGTTAACACCGGGGAGCTGTTTTTT.

This clonotype occurred many times. The chain links TRBV11-3 to TRBJ2-1, with 8 bases identical to TRBD2. The V segment lost 4 bases and the J segment 3 bases; nucleotides outside the gene matches: 5. Germline V gene sequence: CDR1 SGHNT, CDR2 YENEEA. This CDR3 is built from 15 residues. CDR3 in amino acids: CASSSQAGVYNEQFF. The DNA of the CDR3 is TGTGCCAGCAGCTCTCAAGCGGGAGTCTACAATGAGCAGTTCTTC.

This chain links TRBV12-3 or TRBV12-4 with TRBJ1-2; D unclear. The V end lost 7 bases, the J end lost 5 bases, and 14 bases lay between the germline ends. CDR3 size: 13 residues. CDR3 in amino acids: CASTSGILYGYTF. The DNA of the CDR3 is TGTGCCAGCACCTCCGGGATTCTATATGGCTACACCTTC.

This clonotype was detected only a few times. The chain carries TRBV10-3 and TRBJ2-7; 9 bases agree with TRBD1. Germline V gene lookup returns CDR1 ENHRY and CDR2 SYGVKD. The CDR3 has 15 amino acids. The ends lost 3 bases at V and 3 bases at J; junction bases unmatched: 6. The CDR3 DNA sequence: TGTGCCATCAGTGACCAGACAGGGGGACTCTACGAGCAGTACGTC. Encoded protein: CAISDQTGGLYEQYV.

This clonotype has more than one count but fewer than ten. The V gene is TRBV28, the J gene TRBJ2-7; TRBD2 matches at 11 bases. V lost 3 bases to trimming and J lost 3 bases; unmatched junction nucleotides: 7. Germline V gene lookup returns CDR1 MDHEN and CDR2 SYDVKM. The CDR3 has 16 amino acids. CDR3 loop: CASSFALAGGGYEQYF. The CDR3 DNA sequence: TGTGCCAGCAGTTTTGCCCTAGCGGGAGGCGGCTACGAGCAGTACTTC.

This clonotype showed up many times. The V gene is TRBV7-3, the J gene TRBJ1-1, with 12 bases identical to TRBD1. Losses at the gene ends were 5 bases for V and 4 bases for J; bases not matched to a gene: 5. The CDR3 has 15 residues. Germline CDR1 is SGHTA and CDR2 is FQGTGA. The CDR3 here is CASSGTGGLGTEAFF. The CDR3 DNA follows: TGTGCCAGCAGCGGGACAGGGGGCCTTGGCACTGAAGCTTTCTTT. Looking up the rest from reference TRBV7-3 and TRBJ1-1 gives the full variable domain: GAGVSQTPSNKVTEKGKYVELRCDPISGHTALYWYRQSLGQGPEFLIYFQGTGAADDSGLPNDRFFAVRPEGSVSTLKIQRTERGDSAVYLCASSGTGGLGTEAFFGQGTRLTVV.

The V gene is TRBV20-1, the J gene TRBJ2-1; weak D call: TRBD2 (6 bases). The V end was cut by 5 bases, the J end by 4 bases, with 15 bases between. Germline values: CDR1 DFQATT, CDR2 SNEGSKA (reference sequence). This CDR3 is built from 14 residues. The CDR3 region is CSAPKEGPYNEQFF. The CDR3 region has the DNA TGCAGTGCTCCTAAGGAGGGCCCATACAATGAGCAGTTCTTC.